Detailed here is one TCR beta chain. Which antigen it targets is not known. Base qualities are not recorded, but no much larger clone differs from it by a single base. This specimen comes from a study of T cell repertoires in cytomegalovirus infection (dated by TCRdb to about 2019). Looking at the study overall: Donor HLA type was relevant to the analysis, as public TCR beta signatures indicated carriage of CMV infection together with the matching HLA type. The investigation overall reported the following: In the ex vivo response, HLA-C-restricted CMV-specific TCR beta clonotypes were dominant, and in two of eight donors the single most frequent clonotype came from this HLA-C-restricted group. Carriers of CMV infection plus the relevant HLA type were discriminated by the cumulative frequency of public TCR beta family members in the study cohort and in an independent approximately 350-donor cohort.

Data came from an Illumina HiSeq 1500. The public reads were reanalyzed by TCRdb: fastp trimming at Q25, MiXCR alignment, in-frame beta chains only. For every CDR3 protein sequence, its rows merge into one entry that carries the most common genes and DNA. For this sample there are about 130,000 distinct CDR3 sequences; around 25% appear just once. Clones ranked in the top ten supply 34% of the sample. From its cysteine to its phenylalanine, the CDR3 spans 14 amino acids. The kept DNA is CDR3 alone, 42 bases in frame from the first base. The germline V gene supplies CDR1 LGHNA and CDR2 YNFKEQ. For this chain, trimming is 8 bases at the V end and 8 bases at the J end, and the number of junction bases without a gene match is 9.

The sequence came from a human donor in good health (CMV status not recorded). Some clones in this sample may be carry-over from other donors' samples. This chain joins TRBV4-2 to TRBJ1-4; 9 bases in the middle match TRBD1. The sequencing sample was made of PBMCs, sequenced either directly or after in vitro stimulation (not recorded which). The CDR3 reads as follows: CASGQGQGDEKLFF. DNA sequence: TGTGCCAGCGGACAGGGGCAGGGAGACGAAAAACTGTTTTTT.